This is a list of T cell receptor beta chains from one sample in a study of HIV-infected patients and healthy controls. TCRdb itself ran the 5' RACE reads through MiXCR, one entry per CDR3 protein. The sample yields more than 15,000 distinct CDR3 sequences, approximately 18% seen once. The sequenced sample consisted of CD8+ T cells from blood. The source is a human donor in good health. CDR3s include the opening cysteine and the closing phenylalanine or tryptophan. A D gene is named only where the DNA matches it firmly. Part of the rows lack a size; the others show once, few, many or a class for expanded clones.

J,D,size,V,DNA,CDR3
TRBJ2-3,-,many,TRBV12-3/TRBV12-4,TGTGCCAGCAGTTTAAGTGGGTTCGTCGGAGATACGCAGTATTTT,CASSLSGFVGDTQYF
TRBJ2-7,-,few,TRBV29-1,TGCAGCGGGGGGGAAGGGGCCGAGCAGTACTTC,CSGGEGAEQYF
TRBJ2-1,-,-,TRBV19,TGTGCCAGTAGTATTAGTTTGCGGAGAACCTACAATGAGCAGTTCTTC,CASSISLRRTYNEQFF
TRBJ1-1,-,-,TRBV29-1,TGCAGCGCTAACGGGCCGGACGGTGAAGCTTTCTTT,CSANGPDGEAFF
TRBJ1-1,TRBD1,-,TRBV29-1,TGCAGCGTTGAAGTGGGGGACAGACTTCATGAAGCTTTCTTT,CSVEVGDRLHEAFF
TRBJ1-4,TRBD1,-,TRBV9,TGTGCCAGCAGCGCTTGGGACAGGGACGAAAAACTGTTTTTT,CASSAWDRDEKLFF
TRBJ1-1,-,-,TRBV2,TGTGCCAGCAGTGAGGAGAACACTGAAGCTTTCTTT,CASSEENTEAFF
TRBJ2-7,TRBD1,-,TRBV11-2,TGTGCCAGCAGCCCCACCGGGACAGGGTCCTACGAGCAGTACTTC,CASSPTGTGSYEQYF
TRBJ1-5,TRBD1,many,TRBV6-4,TGTGCCAGCAGTGACGGGACAGACAATCAGCCCCAGCATTTT,CASSDGTDNQPQHF
TRBJ2-5,-,-,TRBV10-3,TGTGCCATCAGTGAGTCCGAAGACCGGGGATACCAAGAGACCCAGTACTTC,CAISESEDRGYQETQYF
TRBJ2-7,TRBD2,few,TRBV10-3,TGTGCCATCAGAGGGACTAGCGGGGGGGCCTACGAGCAGTACTTC,CAIRGTSGGAYEQYF
TRBJ1-2,-,-,TRBV6-5,TGTGCCAGCACCAACGGGGCAGTGGAGGGCCGGGGCTACACCTTC,CASTNGAVEGRGYTF
TRBJ1-5,-,-,TRBV19,TGTGCCACTACCCTCAGGGATTATAGCAATCAGCCCCAGCATTTT,CATTLRDYSNQPQHF
TRBJ2-7,TRBD1,medium-sized,TRBV4-1,TGCGCCAGCAGCCAAGCCCAGGGGGTCACCTACGAGCAGTACTTC,CASSQAQGVTYEQYF
TRBJ1-1,-,-,TRBV11-2,TGTGCCAGCAGCTTCGGGACAATGGCTTTCTTT,CASSFGTMAFF
TRBJ1-5,TRBD1,many,TRBV5-5,TGTGCCAGCAGCGAGGACAGGGGGGGCCAGCCCCAGCATTTT,CASSEDRGGQPQHF
TRBJ1-6,TRBD1,-,TRBV7-6,TGTGCCAGCAGCTTAGCGGGGGACAGCTATTCACCCCTCCACTTT,CASSLAGDSYSPLHF
TRBJ1-2,TRBD1,many,TRBV28,TGTGCCAGCAGTTGGGACAGGAGATTGTTAGGCTACACCTTC,CASSWDRRLLGYTF
TRBJ2-1,-,many,TRBV10-2,TGCGCCAGCAGTGAGGCAGTAGTGGCCCGGCGGGGCAATGAGCAGTTCTTC,CASSEAVVARRGNEQFF
TRBJ1-3,-,few,TRBV7-8,TGTGCCAGCAGCTTAGGAGGAGCTGGAAACACCATATATTTT,CASSLGGAGNTIYF
TRBJ2-5,-,-,TRBV12-3/TRBV12-4,TGTGCCAGCAGTTTCACAGAGACCCAGTACTTC,CASSFTETQYF
TRBJ1-1,TRBD1,medium-sized,TRBV6-1,TGTGCCAGCAGTGAATCGCCAGGGGGAAACACTGAAGCTTTCTTT,CASSESPGGNTEAFF
TRBJ2-3,TRBD2,-,TRBV7-8,TGTGCCAGCAGCTTAGCACCGGGAGGGGGGCCAGATACGCAGTATTTT,CASSLAPGGGPDTQYF
TRBJ1-6,-,many,TRBV7-9,TGTGCCAGCAGCAACGGGGGTTCACCCCTCCACTTT,CASSNGGSPLHF
TRBJ2-3,-,-,TRBV9,TGTGCCAGCAGCGTAGGTCGAACAGAAGTAGATACGCAGTATTTT,CASSVGRTEVDTQYF
TRBJ1-5,-,many,TRBV7-6,TGTGCCAGCAGCTTAGAACTTCGGGGTCAGCCCCAGCATTTT,CASSLELRGQPQHF
TRBJ2-2,TRBD2,few,TRBV14,TGTGCCAGCAGCCAGGCCGGGAGGGCCGGGGAGCTGTTTTTT,CASSQAGRAGELFF
TRBJ2-3,TRBD2,many,TRBV2,TGTGCCAGCACTAGCGGGAATTACACAGATACGCAGTATTTT,CASTSGNYTDTQYF
TRBJ1-2,-,many,TRBV9,TGTGCCAGCAGCGGTAGCAGGTCCTATGGCTACACCTTC,CASSGSRSYGYTF
TRBJ2-7,-,-,TRBV11-2,TGTGCCAGCAGCTTTCTCCGGCCCGGACGGCACGAGCAGTACTTC,CASSFLRPGRHEQYF
TRBJ1-1,-,few,TRBV4-1,TGCGCCAGCAGCCAAGATCGGCCCGGTTTGACTGAAGCTTTCTTT,CASSQDRPGLTEAFF
TRBJ2-1,TRBD2,many,TRBV11-3,TGTGCCAGCGGGGACTATGGGCAGTTCTTC,CASGDYGQFF
TRBJ1-1,-,few,TRBV11-1,TGTGCCAGCAGTCCCATGGGATGGAACACTGAAGCTTTCTTT,CASSPMGWNTEAFF
TRBJ1-4,-,-,TRBV11-3,TGTGCCAGCAGCCTCGAAATAATACAGGACCATAATGAAAAACTGTTTTTT,CASSLEIIQDHNEKLFF
TRBJ2-1,-,few,TRBV9,TGTGCCAGCAGCGTAATGGACAGAATTGACAATGAGCAGTTCTTC,CASSVMDRIDNEQFF
TRBJ2-5,TRBD1,-,TRBV7-8,TGTGCCAGCAGCTTCACAGGGGGCAGAGAGACCCAGTACTTC,CASSFTGGRETQYF
TRBJ1-5,-,many,TRBV4-2,TGTGCCAGCAGCCAAGATGGGTCGCTCAATCAGCCCCAGCATTTT,CASSQDGSLNQPQHF
TRBJ2-7,-,-,TRBV6-5,TGTGCCAGCAGTTACGGACACTTCTACGAGCAGTACTTC,CASSYGHFYEQYF
TRBJ2-4,-,few,TRBV6-6,TGTGCCAGCAGTTACTCGTTGGGTGGAAACATTCAGTACTTC,CASSYSLGGNIQYF
TRBJ1-5,TRBD1,medium-sized,TRBV12-3/TRBV12-4,TGTGCCAGCAGTTCATCTCCGACAGGGGTTCAGCCCCAGCATTTT,CASSSSPTGVQPQHF
TRBJ2-2,TRBD1,-,TRBV12-3/TRBV12-4,TGTGCCAGCAGTTTACTGACAGGGAGCACCGGGGAGCTGTTTTTT,CASSLLTGSTGELFF
TRBJ2-7,-,many,TRBV19,TGTGCCAGTAGTATAAATGTTCAGGGCGGAAACTACGAGCAGTACTTC,CASSINVQGGNYEQYF
TRBJ2-1,-,few,TRBV6-4,TGTGCCAGCAGTCCCCGGGACACCTCGTACAATGAGCAGTTCTTC,CASSPRDTSYNEQFF
TRBJ2-3,-,-,TRBV4-1,TGCGCCAGCAGCCAAGAAGTGGTCGAGAGCACAGATACGCAGTATTTT,CASSQEVVESTDTQYF
TRBJ1-2,TRBD1,many,TRBV7-6,TGTGCCAGCAGCGATGCCGGGACAGGGAGCAATGGCTACACCTTC,CASSDAGTGSNGYTF
TRBJ2-7,-,-,TRBV2,TGTGCCAGCAGCCCCGGACAATCCTCGGAGCAGTACTTC,CASSPGQSSEQYF
TRBJ2-7,-,-,TRBV3-1,TGTGCCAGCAGCCAAGCCGTGGACGGCTACGAGCAGTACTTC,CASSQAVDGYEQYF
TRBJ2-1,-,-,TRBV5-5,TGTGCCAGCAGCTTGGCCCTGATGTACAATGAGCAGTTCTTC,CASSLALMYNEQFF
TRBJ2-5,-,-,TRBV6-2/TRBV6-3,TGTGCCAGCAGTTACTCGTACGAGACCCAGTACTTC,CASSYSYETQYF
TRBJ2-1,-,-,TRBV10-2,TGCGCCAGCAACACGGGACTCATAGGCAATGAGCAGTTCTTC,CASNTGLIGNEQFF
TRBJ1-2,-,-,TRBV29-1,TGCAGCGTTGAACAGGGCAACTATGGCTACACCTTC,CSVEQGNYGYTF
TRBJ2-7,-,many,TRBV10-3,TGTGCCATCAGTGAGTCTGTCTGGGAGCAGTACTTC,CAISESVWEQYF